The entry below describes one T cell receptor (beta chain). The antigen remains unidentified. This sample stems from a study of T cell repertoires in cytomegalovirus infection. Study-level information: Recently described HLA-C-restricted plus well-studied HLA-B-restricted CMV epitopes were used. Through public TCR beta signatures, both CMV infection and matching HLA type were indicated.

Germline CDR1 reads SGDLS; CDR2 reads YYNGEE. V shed 3 bases and J shed 5 bases, with 17 bases lying between them. The CDR3 contains 15 residues. TCRdb fed the reads into MiXCR, producing one record per CDR3 protein. Of 650,000 to 850,000 distinct CDR3 sequences listed, 25% to 35% are singletons. The study's findings and limits: Adding up the frequency of public TCR beta families identified people who carried CMV plus the relevant HLA. HLA-C-restricted CMV clonotypes gave the most frequent clonotype in two of eight donors.

The chain links TRBV9 to TRBJ1-1; D possibly corresponds to TRBD1 (5 bases). The specimen comprised cultured CD8+ T cells from PBMCs, sampled from culture after CMV antigen stimulation. The clonotype was recovered from a human donor in good health (CMV status not recorded). Some clones in this sample may be carry-over from other donors' samples. The CDR3 region is CASSALAAGRTEAFF. The CDR3 region has the DNA TGTGCCAGCAGCGCGCTCGCGGCAGGGAGGACTGAAGCTTTCTTT.